Listed below are T cell receptor beta chains from one sample, sequenced in a study of control samples from healthy donors and cancer patients. Sequencing was performed with immunoSEQ multiplex PCR; in TCRdb, only in-frame clones are kept and a portion is missing. In the table there are over 100,000 clones, approximately 92% of which are singletons. The sample was blood. The receptors shown here come from a man between 18 and 35 years old in good health. Each CDR3 is given without its conserved first and last residue. The listing skips clone size in some rows; elsewhere it reads once, few, many or a size class.

ASSSGTGVMEKLF	.	TRBV11-2	TRBJ1-4
ASSKENRGPQH	.	TRBV2	TRBJ1-5
ASSPPGQALEKLF	.	TRBV18	TRBJ1-4
AWSVREKSPLH	once	TRBV30	TRBJ1-6
ASSATTGAGNQPQH	.	TRBV5-5	TRBJ1-5
ASSPVRGGIGGYT	.	TRBV5-1	TRBJ1-2
ASSLQPSGEETQY	.	TRBV5-1	TRBJ2-5
ASSQTDSSTDTQY	.	TRBV6-5	TRBJ2-3
ASGTIHEQF	.	TRBV12-3/TRBV12-4	TRBJ2-1
SAREGHEQY	.	TRBV20-1	TRBJ2-7
ASSAEGSSGNTIY	once	TRBV19	TRBJ1-3
ASMGGPNYEQY	.	TRBV10-3	TRBJ2-7
ASQGSTRNTEAF	.	TRBV2	TRBJ1-1
ASSYPSRHEQF	.	TRBV6-2/TRBV6-3	TRBJ2-1
ASSPGLVEQF	many	TRBV11-2	TRBJ2-1
ASSESGLFEKLF	.	TRBV25-1	TRBJ1-4